The sequence of this T cell receptor beta chain was determined in a study of PD-1 blockade in classical Hodgkin lymphoma. The study's findings and limits: TCR diversity at baseline was reported to be reduced in newly diagnosed patients relative to healthy donors. Those starting nivolumab under 1 year post-ASCT were excluded.

CDR1 is LGHNA, CDR2 YSLEER, per germline. This CDR3 region has 18 residues. Trimming removed 0 bases from V and 3 bases from J; junction bases left unmatched: 10. About this clone: Its specificity is not known.

Produced via immunoSEQ multiplex PCR; TCRdb's table is partial and in-frame only. The sample yields tens of thousands of clones, around three quarters seen once. There was relapse after autologous stem cell transplantation in every patient, and there was variation in brentuximab vedotin exposure. The sample was peripheral blood mononuclear cells (PBMCs), taken before the second cycle of nivolumab. The rearrangement joins TRBV4-3 to TRBJ2-1; 8 nucleotides agree with TRBD2. The TCR sequence derives from a human donor with classical Hodgkin lymphoma. This chain's CDR3 is CASSQDLAGGPHYNEQFF. The CDR3 DNA reads as TGCGCCAGCAGCCAAGATTTGGCGGGGGGACCCCACTACAATGAGCAGTTCTTC.